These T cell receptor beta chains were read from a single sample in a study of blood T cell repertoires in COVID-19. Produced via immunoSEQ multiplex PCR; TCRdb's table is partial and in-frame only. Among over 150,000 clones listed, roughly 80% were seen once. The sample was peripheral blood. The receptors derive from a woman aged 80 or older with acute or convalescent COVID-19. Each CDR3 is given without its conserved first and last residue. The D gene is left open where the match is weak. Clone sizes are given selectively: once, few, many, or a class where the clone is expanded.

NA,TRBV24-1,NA,ATSQADTQY
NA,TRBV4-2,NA,ASSKDSSRGEQF
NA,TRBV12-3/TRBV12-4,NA,ASSRRQKVEQF
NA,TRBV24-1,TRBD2,ATSDPSPAGDLDTQY
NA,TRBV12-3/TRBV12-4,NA,ASSLRRFEQY
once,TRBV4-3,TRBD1,ASSQEIRGSSNNSPLH
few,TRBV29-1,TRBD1,SVGQGVEQY
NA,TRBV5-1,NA,ASSLAGSPGNTIY
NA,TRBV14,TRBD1,ASSRGTGQNSPLH
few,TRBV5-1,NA,ASSWGQYEQY
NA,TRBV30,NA,AWSLSSTDTQY
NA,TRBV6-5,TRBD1,ASSTGTGPHH
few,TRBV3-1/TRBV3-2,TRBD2,ASSQVRGGKGADTQY
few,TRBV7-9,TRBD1,ASSYSGGSYEQY
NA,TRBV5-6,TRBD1,ASSPLTGWRYT
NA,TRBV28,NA,ASSSQVSGNTIY